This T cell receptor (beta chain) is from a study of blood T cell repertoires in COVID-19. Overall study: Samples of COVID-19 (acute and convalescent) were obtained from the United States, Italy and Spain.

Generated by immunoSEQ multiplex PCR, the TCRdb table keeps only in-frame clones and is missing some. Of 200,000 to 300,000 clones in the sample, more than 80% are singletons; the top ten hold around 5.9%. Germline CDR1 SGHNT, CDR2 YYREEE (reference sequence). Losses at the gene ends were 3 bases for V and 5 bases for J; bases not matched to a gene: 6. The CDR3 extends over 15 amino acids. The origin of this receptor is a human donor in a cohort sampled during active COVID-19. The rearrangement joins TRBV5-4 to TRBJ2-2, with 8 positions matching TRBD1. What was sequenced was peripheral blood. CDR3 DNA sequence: TGTGCCAGCAGCTGGGGACAGGAGCAAACCGGGGAGCTGTTTTTT. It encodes CASSWGQEQTGELFF.